The clone carrying this T cell receptor (beta chain) was recorded a few times. Its matching antigen is unknown. Genomic DNA constituted the template upon which TCR beta VDJ and CDR3 profiling was performed. One entry per CDR3 protein results from TCRdb running MiXCR on the reads. Here the sample spans around 68,000 distinct CDR3 sequences, approximately 51% being singletons. The CDR3 loop spans 16 amino acids. Germline lookup yields CDR1 MGHDK and CDR2 SYGVNS. V lost 4 bases and J lost 0, with 10 bases in between. These data come from a study of CD8+CD57+ T cells in acquired aplastic anemia. Study context: The average for DNA from sorted CD4+ and CD8+ cells was roughly 3 ug. Sequencing produced an average of about 10.8 million reads per healthy donor for CD4+ cells.

Study-wide results and caveats: Patients and controls were not found to differ significantly in CD8+ Simpson's diversity. Around 29 CD8+ CDR3 sequences were shared between patients and controls.

This sequence originates from a human donor in good health, serving as a control. Input material: sorted CD4+, CD8+, or CD8+CD57+ T cells (not recorded which) from PBMCs. V and J are TRBV25-1 and TRBJ2-6; D is unresolved. The CDR3 sequence is CASSGSVDSGANVLTF. The CDR3 DNA follows: TGTGCCAGCAGTGGATCGGTCGACTCTGGGGCCAACGTCCTGACTTTC.